This section outlines one T cell receptor beta chain sequence together with its context. Its antigen remains undetermined. No base qualities exist here, and no much larger clone lies one base off it. This sample stems from a study of blood T cell repertoires in COVID-19 (dated by TCRdb to 2019 to 2021). The study in broad terms: Collaborator samples came from the United States, Italy and Spain and covered acute and convalescent phases of COVID-19. The sample metadata nearly always contained a de-identified subject ID, COVID-19 status, age in years and sex. HLA class I and class II types, where available, came from metadata supplied by the sample provider rather than from assay-based typing. The prospective study material was composed of cDNA or gDNA derived from T cells, B-cell-depleted T cells, or PBMCs. The samples were drawn from two sources: the first 160 participants of the ongoing ImmuneRACE study, and over 1,000 subjects contributed by 6 global collaborators. The dataset comprised deeply sampled blood TCRbeta repertoires from subjects exposed to, actively infected with, or recovered from COVID-19. The repertoires were made available in a free public database intended to serve as a resource for research on the immune response to SARS-CoV-2. General findings and caveats noted by the study authors: Clinical and demographic metadata were provided uncurated, with the amount varying by source and participant.

Participants in the prospective study were aged 18 to 89 years, lived in about two dozen United States geographic areas, and enrolled through a virtual design. To assign participants to cohorts, the prospective study relied on clinical history that participants themselves reported in a screening survey and a study questionnaire. Exposed participants had been in contact with someone with a PCR-confirmed or clinician-diagnosed COVID-19 case within 2 weeks of study entry. In the prospective study, whole blood, serum and a nasopharyngeal or oropharyngeal swab were collected from each participant by mobile phlebotomists. Additional blood draws and questionnaires over a roughly two-month period could optionally be provided by prospective study participants. Blood samples from the prospective study were shipped frozen or at room temperature prior to DNA extraction. V and J are trimmed by 6 bases and 6 bases, and the gene matches miss 10 bases of the junction. Taken from the germline V gene, the CDR1 and CDR2 loops are MNHEY and SVGEGT. The cysteine opens and the phenylalanine closes a CDR3 of 15 amino acids. The sequence is cut down to CDR3 DNA, 45 bases in frame from base 1.

TCRbeta CDR3 regions were amplified from genomic DNA by means of the immunoSEQ Assay, a bias-controlled multiplex PCR. The authors processed their data as follows. Nucleated cell counts per sample were estimated from amplification of reference gene primers within the assay. To quantify the absolute abundance of each unique TCRbeta CDR3 rearrangement, sequence reads were collapsed and filtered. For each sample, productive Simpson clonality was calculated as the square root of Simpson's diversity index over productive rearrangements. Not all clones reach the TCRdb copy of this immuneACCESS table, which keeps in-frame sequences only. Checked studies attribute under half of the gap to unresolved V genes and leave the rest unexplained. V and J calls plus clone size are reproduced from that table; the DNA served to infer D and trimming. For this sample the table gives approximately 220,000 clones, of which roughly four fifths were detected only once. The ten largest clonotypes hold 4.5% to 5% of the sample.

The chain joins TRBV6-2 or TRBV6-3 to TRBJ2-2, with 7 bases matching TRBD1. Source material: PBMCs or T cells enriched from blood (not recorded which). The TCR originated in a woman in her forties or fifties who had been exposed to COVID-19. The DNA reads as follows: TGTGCCAGCAGCCCCGACAGGGCAAGAGCCGGGGAGCTGTTTTTT. It is translated as CASSPDRARAGELFF.